Listed below are T cell receptor beta chains from one sample, sequenced in a study of Tregs in tolerant kidney transplant recipients. For these TCRs, the target antigens are not known. Generated by immunoSEQ multiplex PCR, the TCRdb table keeps only in-frame clones and is missing some. The sample comprises just over 30,000 clones, over 65% of which are singletons, and approximately 2.2% rests with the top ten. Sequenced sample: Tregs from blood cultured with allogeneic cells. The source is a human donor in good health. CDR3s include the opening cysteine and the closing phenylalanine or tryptophan. D genes are given only for firm matches. Some rows mark clone size as missing; the rest say once, few, many or name a class of expanded clone.

abundance	d_gene	v_gene	j_gene	CDR3nt	CDR3aa
.	.	TRBV29-1	TRBJ2-7	TGCAGCGTTGCGAGGGACAACTACGAGCAGTACTTC	CSVARDNYEQYF
.	.	TRBV19	TRBJ2-2	TGTGCCAGTAGTATACCTGGACTGGTTTGGGAGCTGTTTTTT	CASSIPGLVWELFF
.	.	TRBV5-4	TRBJ1-2	TGTGCCAGCAGCTTGGACCCAGGGGACTATGGCTACACCTTC	CASSLDPGDYGYTF
once	TRBD2	TRBV29-1	TRBJ2-1	TGCAGCGTTGTCCGTGGGGGCAGCGGGAGGCCTCTCCCGAGCTCCTACAATGAGCAGTTCTTC	CSVVRGGSGRPLPSSYNEQFF
.	.	TRBV27	TRBJ1-2	TGTGCCAGCAGTCTCAACTTTTGGGGGCCTTATGGCTACACCTTC	CASSLNFWGPYGYTF
.	.	TRBV7-2	TRBJ1-4	TGTGCCAGCAGCCCGTCACACAGGACCCGTAATGAAAAACTGTTTTTT	CASSPSHRTRNEKLFF
.	TRBD1	TRBV27	TRBJ1-6	TGTGCCAGCAGAACAGGGGGTCGTTCACCCCTCCACTTT	CASRTGGRSPLHF
.	.	TRBV7-9	TRBJ2-1	TGTGCCAGCAGCTCGCAAGGGAATGAGCAGTTCTTC	CASSSQGNEQFF
.	.	TRBV7-2	TRBJ1-5	TGTGCCAGCAGCTTAGTCGAATGTCGAAGTCAGCCCCAGCATTTT	CASSLVECRSQPQHF
.	.	TRBV6-4	TRBJ1-6	TGTGCCAGCCGTAGGGAAGCAGGCCAAGATATTTCACCCCTCCACTTT	CASRREAGQDISPLHF
.	TRBD2	TRBV7-9	TRBJ2-4	TGTGCCAGCAGCTTAGGGGCGATAGCGGGGGGCGAAAACATTCAGTACTTC	CASSLGAIAGGENIQYF
.	.	TRBV29-1	TRBJ1-2	TGCAGCGTTGTCGGGATTCTCTATGGCTACACCTTC	CSVVGILYGYTF
.	TRBD1	TRBV19	TRBJ1-2	TGTGCCAGTAGTGTAAGACTTCGCAGGGGGGGCGGACCCCCAAACTATGGCTACACCTTC	CASSVRLRRGGGPPNYGYTF
.	TRBD1	TRBV27	TRBJ1-2	TGTGCCAGCAGAAACGCAGGGGGGTATGGCTACACCTTC	CASRNAGGYGYTF
.	.	TRBV2	TRBJ1-1	TGTGCCAGCAGCGCGGGACAACGTTTGGCTGAAGCTTTCTTT	CASSAGQRLAEAFF
.	.	TRBV6-5	TRBJ2-5	TGTGCCAGCAGGGGTACAGCCTTTCAACAAGAGACCCAGTACTTC	CASRGTAFQQETQYF
.	.	TRBV5-6	TRBJ1-1	TGTGCCAGCAGCTGGGCTAGGGGATACACTGAAGCTTTCTTT	CASSWARGYTEAFF
.	.	TRBV4-2	TRBJ1-1	TGTGCCAGCAGCCGCGACGGGGGGAACACTGAAGCTTTCTTT	CASSRDGGNTEAFF
.	.	TRBV7-2	TRBJ2-7	TGTGCCAGCACCTTGGCTCCTTCGCGGCTCATGGCCTACGAGCAGTACTTC	CASTLAPSRLMAYEQYF
medium-sized	.	TRBV19	TRBJ2-3	TGTGCCAGTAGTCTAGGTTTCAGAGACCCGCAGTATTTT	CASSLGFRDPQYF
.	.	TRBV2	TRBJ1-1	TGTGCCAGCAGTGGAACGAACACTGAAGCTTTCTTT	CASSGTNTEAFF
.	TRBD2	TRBV11-1	TRBJ2-3	TGTGCCAGCAGCCGATCCGGGACTAGCGGAACAGATACGCAGTATTTT	CASSRSGTSGTDTQYF
.	.	TRBV7-2	TRBJ1-1	TGTGCCAGCAGCTTATTACGGGTGCCGGTCTCGGGAGCTTTCTTT	CASSLLRVPVSGAFF
.	TRBD1	TRBV6-1	TRBJ1-1	TGTGCCAGCAGTCTACGGGACAGAGAAGCTTTCTTT	CASSLRDREAFF
.	.	TRBV29-1	TRBJ1-2	TGCAGCGCCACAGGGAACTATGGCTACACCTTC	CSATGNYGYTF
.	.	TRBV5-8	TRBJ1-2	TGTGCCAGCAGCTTGGACAGGGACTATGGCTACACCTTC	CASSLDRDYGYTF
few	.	TRBV5-1	TRBJ1-2	TGCGCCAGCAGCTTGGAAGGGAATTATGGCTACACCTTC	CASSLEGNYGYTF
few	.	TRBV4-2	TRBJ2-2	TGTGCCAGCAGCCAAGAAAGTCGCGGAAGGACCACCGGGGAGCTGTTTTTT	CASSQESRGRTTGELFF
.	.	TRBV19	TRBJ2-1	TGTGCCAGTAGTTTAACCTACAATGAGCAGTTCTTC	CASSLTYNEQFF
.	.	TRBV29-1	TRBJ1-2	TGCAGCATAAGGGAGGCAGGCACTGGTGGCTACACCTTC	CSIREAGTGGYTF
.	.	TRBV19	TRBJ1-2	TGTGCCAGTAGTATAACCAGGATTAATGGCTACACCTTC	CASSITRINGYTF
.	TRBD1	TRBV11-2	TRBJ1-2	TGTGCCAGCAGCCCCACCGGGACAGGGACCTATGGCTACACCTTC	CASSPTGTGTYGYTF
.	TRBD2	TRBV7-8	TRBJ2-7	TGTGCCAGCAGCTTCCGTTTTAGCGGGAGCTCCTACGAGCAGTACTTC	CASSFRFSGSSYEQYF
.	.	TRBV7-2	TRBJ1-1	TGTGCCAGCAGCCCGGTTAGAGTTCTGAACACTGAAGCTTTCTTT	CASSPVRVLNTEAFF
.	.	TRBV6-1	TRBJ2-7	TGTGCCAGCAGTGACAGCGGAGAGCAGTACTTC	CASSDSGEQYF
once	.	TRBV7-2	TRBJ2-7	TGTGCCAGCAGCTTTTCAGAGAGGGGGGGCTACGAGCAGTACTTC	CASSFSERGGYEQYF
.	.	TRBV5-1	TRBJ2-3	TGCGCCAGCAGACGGGACAGCACAGATACGCAGTATTTT	CASRRDSTDTQYF
.	TRBD1	TRBV5-1	TRBJ1-2	TGCGCCAGCAGCTTGTCGGCACAGGGACAGGGAGGATTCTATGGCTACACCTTC	CASSLSAQGQGGFYGYTF
.	.	TRBV5-1	TRBJ2-3	TGCGCCAGCAGCTTGGCCAGGCGCACAGATACGCAGTATTTT	CASSLARRTDTQYF
.	.	TRBV18	TRBJ2-5	TGTGCCAGCTCACCACCGGTTCTGGAGACCCAGTACTTC	CASSPPVLETQYF
few	.	TRBV19	TRBJ1-2	TGTGCCAGTGGATCTGCCCCCGAGGGTGGCTACACCTTC	CASGSAPEGGYTF
.	TRBD1	TRBV18	TRBJ2-4	TGTGCCAGCTCACCGGGAGAAGGGGGCGCGGGCATTCAGTACTTC	CASSPGEGGAGIQYF
.	TRBD1	TRBV5-1	TRBJ1-5	TGCGCCAGCAGCTCACAGGGGGGCGATCAGCCCCAGCATTTT	CASSSQGGDQPQHF
.	TRBD1	TRBV6-6	TRBJ1-1	TGTGCCAGCACCAACGGGGGACAGGGTTCAGCTTTCTTT	CASTNGGQGSAFF
.	.	TRBV7-2	TRBJ1-2	TGTGCCAGCAGAGCCGGGCCGAACTATGGCTACACCTTC	CASRAGPNYGYTF
.	.	TRBV28	TRBJ2-2	TGTGCCAGCTTCCTCAGGGGCACCGGGGAGCTGTTTTTT	CASFLRGTGELFF
.	.	TRBV9	TRBJ2-1	TGTGCCAGCAGCGTAGGAATTTTGCCGGGGGCGGGGAAGTACAATGAGCAGTTCTTC	CASSVGILPGAGKYNEQFF
.	TRBD1	TRBV7-8	TRBJ2-7	TGTGCCAGCAGCTTTGACAGGGGGCCCTACGAGCAGTACTTC	CASSFDRGPYEQYF
.	.	TRBV6-6	TRBJ2-2	TGTGCCAGCAGTTACTGGGGTGGGGAGCTGTTTTTT	CASSYWGGELFF
.	TRBD2	TRBV7-6	TRBJ2-6	TGTGCCAGCAGCTCCCGCCTAGCGGGGAAAATTACCTCTGGGGCCAACGTCCTGACTTTC	CASSSRLAGKITSGANVLTF